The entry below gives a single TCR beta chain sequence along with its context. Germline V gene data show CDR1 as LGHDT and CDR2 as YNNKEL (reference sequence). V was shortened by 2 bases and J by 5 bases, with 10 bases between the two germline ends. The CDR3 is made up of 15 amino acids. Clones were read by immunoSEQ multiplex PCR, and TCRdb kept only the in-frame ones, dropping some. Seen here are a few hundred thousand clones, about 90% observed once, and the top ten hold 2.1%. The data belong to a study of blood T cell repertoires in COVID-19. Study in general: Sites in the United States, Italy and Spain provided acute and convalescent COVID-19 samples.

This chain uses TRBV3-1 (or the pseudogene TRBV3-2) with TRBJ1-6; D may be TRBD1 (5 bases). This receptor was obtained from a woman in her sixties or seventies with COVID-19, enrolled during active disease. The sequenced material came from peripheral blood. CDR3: CASSQSPRDNSPLHF. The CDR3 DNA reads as TGTGCCAGCAGCCAATCTCCCAGGGATAATTCACCCCTCCACTTT.